This TCR beta chain was recorded in a study of PD-L1 blockade in urothelial cancer (dated by TCRdb to 2016 to 2017). As for the study more broadly: Every patient began therapy in 2014 and was given atezolizumab 1,200 mg intravenously every 3 weeks. About 90% of the roughly 29 patients were identified as males with urothelial cancer of bladder origin, and a prior smoking history was reported by 18 of 29 patients. An ECOG performance status of 0 or 1 was recorded for the patients, and 0 to 3 prior chemotherapy regimens had been received by the patients. Blood samples were analyzed 3 weeks after the start of treatment (second dose) and 6 weeks after the start of treatment. Blood samples gave median yields of about 150,000 T cells and 80,000 or so unique TCRs, along with a median clonality of approximately 0.08. Somatic, immune and clinical correlates of response to PD-L1 blockade with atezolizumab in urothelial cancer were the focus of an exploratory multi-omic analysis. Pretreatment tumor samples and matched peripheral blood, collected serially before and after atezolizumab treatment, underwent TCR sequencing. Durable clinical benefit was defined as progression-free survival longer than 6 months, and TCR features were also tested against progression-free and overall survival. In the same patients who had TCR sequencing, pretreatment tumors also underwent whole exome sequencing and RNA sequencing. Eight to ten patients achieved durable clinical benefit and 20 did not. Over 28 patients had pretreatment blood TCR-seq, some 25 had at least one posttreatment blood collection, and some 25 had tumor TCR-seq. General conclusions and limits of the study: Small sample size (n ≈ 29) and many exploratory analyses mean the results are intended to be hypothesis-generating. Improved progression-free and overall survival was found to be associated with pretreatment peripheral blood TCR clonality below the median. At 3 weeks after the start of treatment, tumor-associated TCR clones in peripheral blood had expanded more in patients with durable benefit (n of about 21, p = 0.022).

Synthetic TCR analog templates were spiked into each PCR to estimate absolute template abundance from read counts. TCRbeta CDR3 regions were amplified from genomic DNA with bias-controlled V and J gene primers using the immunoSEQ assay. Rearranged TCRbeta segments were sequenced at approximately 20X coverage. On the authors' methods: Clustering was used to correct sequencing errors, and CDR3s were annotated against IMGT so that V, D and J genes could be assigned. Out-of-frame and stop-codon sequences were excluded, and only productive TCRbeta rearrangements were used in downstream analyses. To compute clonality, Shannon entropy was normalized by the log of the number of unique productive sequences and then subtracted from one. Fisher's exact test with Benjamini-Hochberg correction, using a cutoff of adjusted p below 0.01, was how clones that differed between time points or between blood and tumor were identified. TCRdb re-hosts the immuneACCESS table, in-frame sequences only. Its copies lack some clones; in the studies checked, an unresolved V gene accounts for under half of them, and the cause for the rest is not known. Clone size and the V and J calls come from that table; the DNA yielded D and trimming. The sample table records tens of thousands of clones; roughly 86% of these occur just once. 2.7% of the sample lies in the top ten.

As concerns this clone: What this receptor recognizes is not known. No much larger clone is present one base from it, and per-base qualities are unavailable.

A total of some 30 patients with locally advanced or metastatic urothelial carcinoma, treated at Memorial Sloan Kettering on a trial protocol, made up the cohort. Peripheral blood mononuclear cells were collected pretreatment and during treatment, with between 1 and 8 total time points obtained per patient. The Qiagen DNeasy Blood extraction kit was used to purify genomic DNA from total PBMCs and from tumor samples. PBMCs were collected pretreatment and during treatment, and were isolated and stored as previously described. The junction shows trimming of 6 bases on V and 3 bases on J, and the gene matches do not reach 8 bases of it. The CDR3 runs 15 amino acids, cysteine and phenylalanine included. Only the CDR3 DNA stays, 45 bases, in frame from base 1. From a lookup of the germline V gene, CDR1 and CDR2 are MDHEN and SYDVKM.

This receptor chain uses TRBV28 and TRBJ1-5; 7 central nucleotides agree with TRBD1. The clonotype originates from a man between 65 and 85 years old with urothelial cancer. Specimen: PBMCs, collected around atezolizumab (anti-PD-L1) treatment. The CDR3 region has the sequence CASRADRVNNQPQHF. The DNA sequence is TGTGCCAGCAGAGCCGACAGGGTTAACAATCAGCCCCAGCATTTT. Where the CDR3 stops, the reference TRBV28 and TRBJ1-5 genes take over; the full variable domain is DVKVTQSSRYLVKRTGEKVFLECVQDMDHENMFWYRQDPGLGLRLIYFSYDVKMKEKGDIPEGYSVSREKKERFSLILESASTNQTSMYLCASRADRVNNQPQHFGDGTRLSIL.